A selection of T cell receptor beta chains follows, all from one sample in a study of cytomegalovirus exposure and HLA in healthy donors. Method: immunoSEQ multiplex PCR; TCRdb's copy keeps in-frame clones and lacks some. The table lists about 54,000 clones. The source material was PBMCs. The receptors stem from a woman between 35 and 50 years old in good health and CMV-seronegative. Each CDR3 is given with its conserved first and last residue. The order of the fields is CDR3 length, D gene, V gene, J gene, CDR3 protein, CDR3 DNA. The D gene is left open where the match is weak.

15	TRBD2	TRBV19	TRBJ2-4	CASSTPLAGGNIQYF	TGTGCCAGTAGTACGCCACTAGCGGGAGGGAACATTCAGTACTTC
14	.	TRBV7-9	TRBJ2-5	CASRKGPNTETQYF	TGTGCCAGCCGAAAGGGGCCTAACACAGAGACCCAGTACTTC
16	TRBD1	TRBV5-1	TRBJ2-5	CASSSARDRWGETQYF	TGCGCCAGCAGCTCCGCCCGGGACAGGTGGGGGGAGACCCAGTACTTC
13	TRBD1	TRBV30	TRBJ1-3	CAWKGQGQGTIYF	TGTGCCTGGAAAGGACAGGGCCAAGGCACCATATATTTT
14	.	TRBV9	TRBJ2-3	CASSTESTTDTQYF	TGTGCCAGCAGCACCGAATCCACTACAGATACGCAGTATTTT
13	TRBD1	TRBV19	TRBJ2-3	CASNRGNTDTQYF	TGTGCCAGTAACAGGGGGAACACAGATACGCAGTATTTT
14	.	TRBV6-1	TRBJ2-5	CASSEVGGQETQYF	TGTGCCAGCAGTGAAGTGGGGGGACAAGAGACCCAGTACTTC
16	TRBD1	TRBV5-1	TRBJ2-3	CASSQGDSYSTDTQYF	TGCGCCAGCAGCCAAGGGGACAGCTATAGCACAGATACGCAGTATTTT
15	TRBD1	TRBV18	TRBJ2-7	CASSPRDRISYEQYF	TGTGCCAGCTCACCCCGGGACAGGATCTCCTACGAGCAGTACTTC
13	.	TRBV9	TRBJ1-6	CASSATRDSPLHF	TGTGCCAGCAGCGCAACCAGGGATTCACCCCTCCACTTT
15	TRBD2	TRBV5-1	TRBJ2-1	CASSGGLGTYNEQFF	TGCGCCAGCAGCGGGGGACTAGGCACCTACAATGAGCAGTTCTTC
14	TRBD1	TRBV2	TRBJ1-2	CASRERQGDYGYTF	TGTGCCAGCAGAGAGCGACAGGGGGACTATGGCTACACCTTC
9	.	TRBV19	TRBJ1-2	CASGDSYTF	TGTGCCAGTGGGGACAGCTACACCTTC